The 22 T cell receptor beta chains reported below all come from one sample, sequenced in a study of T cells in localized non-small cell lung cancer. Profiling relied on immunoSEQ multiplex PCR, and the TCRdb table lists in-frame clones only, not all of them. Of over 20,000 clones detected, roughly 80% appear once; the ten largest clones hold approximately 9.5%. Material: peripheral blood, obtained before any cancer treatment. These receptors were collected from a man aged 40 to 70 with stage III squamous cell lung carcinoma.

The CDR3 DNA reads TGTGCCAGCAGCTTAGGGCTAGCGGGAGGGCGGAATGAGCAGTTCTTC. Amino acid sequence: CASSLGLAGGRNEQFF. V and J are TRBV11-3 and TRBJ2-1, with 12 bases fitting TRBD2. Germline CDR1 reads SGHNT; CDR2 reads YENEEA. Trimming took 1 base from V and 7 from J; bases not matched to a gene: 5. The CDR3 contains 16 residues.

This rearrangement joins TRBV6-1 to TRBJ2-1; D is possibly TRBD2 (5 bases). Trimming pared 3 bases from V and 1 base from J, leaving 7 bases between. The CDR3 sequence is 14 residues long. Germline CDR1 and CDR2: MNHNS and SASEGT. Here the CDR3 DNA reads TGTGCCAGCAGTGAGAGGGCATCCTACAATGAGCAGTTCTTC. Protein: CASSERASYNEQFF.

For the CDR3, the DNA is TGCGCCAGCAGCTTCGTGGGGGATGAGCAGTTCTTC. This translates into CASSFVGDEQFF. The rearrangement uses TRBV5-1 and TRBJ2-1; either TRBD1 or TRBD2 may supply D (5 bases each). Germline V gives CDR1 SGHRS, CDR2 YFSETQ. CDR3 length: 12 amino acids. With 2 bases removed from V and 8 bases from J, the gap between germline ends came to 8 bases. Looking up the rest from reference TRBV5-1 and TRBJ2-1 gives the full variable domain: KAGVTQTPRYLIKTRGQQVTLSCSPISGHRSVSWYQQTPGQGLQFLFEYFSETQRNKGNFPGRFSGRQFSNSRSEMNVSTLELGDSALYLCASSFVGDEQFFGPGTRLTVL.

V is TRBV28 and J is TRBJ1-2; 7 positions agree with TRBD1. J gave up 4 bases and V 8 bases, and 7 bases lay outside the gene matches. From germline, CDR1 is MDHEN and CDR2 SYDVKM. This CDR3 spans 13 amino acids. The CDR3 loop reads CASGIRGAYGYTF. As DNA, the CDR3 is TGTGCCAGCGGAATCAGGGGGGCCTATGGCTACACCTTC.

This rearrangement joins TRBV6-1 to TRBJ2-7; maybe TRBD1 (5 bases). CDR3 length: 13 residues. From germline, CDR1 is MNHNS and CDR2 SASEGT. V was trimmed by 6 bases and J by 4 bases, leaving 13 bases between them. Here the CDR3 reads CASRRRGFYEQYV. The CDR3, as DNA: TGTGCCAGCAGACGAAGGGGATTTTACGAGCAGTACGTC.

The J gene is TRBJ2-7, the V gene TRBV7-9; no firm D call. This CDR3 has 14 amino acids. Germline values: CDR1 SEHNR, CDR2 FQNEAQ (reference sequence). V was clipped by 4 bases and J by 2 bases, with 12 bases between them. CDR3 sequence: CASSSPQRTYEQYF. The CDR3 coding sequence is TGTGCCAGCAGCTCCCCCCAAAGAACCTACGAGCAGTACTTC. Supplemented by reference TRBV7-9 and TRBJ2-7, the full variable domain reads DTGVSQNPRHKITKRGQNVTFRCDPISEHNRLYWYRQTLGQGPEFLTYFQNEAQLEKSRLLSDRFSAERPKGSFSTLEIQRTEQGDSAMYLCASSSPQRTYEQYFGPGTRLTVT.

This chain links TRBV27 with TRBJ2-1; TRBD2 aligns across 7 bases. The CDR3 loop spans 15 amino acids. Germline trimming cut 5 bases from V and 12 bases from J; bases unmatched to any gene: 16. Germline CDR1 and CDR2: MNHEY and SMNVEV (reference sequence). CDR3 in DNA: TGTGCCAGCAGTACCCTGCTAGCGGCCCAACGGGGGCAGTTCTTC. This encodes CASSTLLAAQRGQFF.

The chain employs TRBV19 and TRBJ2-6; D possibly corresponds to TRBD2 (5 bases). Germline V lookup: CDR1 LNHDA, CDR2 SQIVND (reference sequence). The CDR3 totals 13 residues. V gave up 8 bases and J gave up 2 bases, with 7 bases separating them. This CDR3 reads CASAGTGANVLTF. CDR3 DNA: TGTGCCAGTGCCGGGACTGGGGCCAACGTCCTGACTTTC. The entire variable domain, with the rest obtained from reference TRBV19 and TRBJ2-6, is as follows: DGGITQSPKYLFRKEGQNVTLSCEQNLNHDAMYWYRQDPGQGLRLIYYSQIVNDFQKGDIAEGYSVSREKKESFPLTVTSAQKNPTAFYLCASAGTGANVLTFGAGSRLTVL.

The rearrangement joins TRBV30 to TRBJ1-6; maybe TRBD1 (6 bases). The length of the CDR3 is 14 residues. Trimming took off 4 bases at V and 4 bases at J, with 11 bases between the two ends. Looked up from germline, CDR1 is GTSNPN and CDR2 is SVGIG (reference sequence). CDR3 nucleotides: TGTGCCTGGACCTCAGGGGAATATAATTCACCCCTCCACTTT. As protein: CAWTSGEYNSPLHF.

The CDR3 sequence: CASSLGQGRTSGRGEQFF. The CDR3 DNA reads as TGTGCCAGCAGCTTGGGTCAAGGTCGGACTAGCGGGAGGGGTGAGCAGTTCTTC. This chain connects TRBV11-3 to TRBJ2-1; 15 nucleotides match TRBD2. CDR1 and CDR2 from the germline V gene are SGHNT and YENEEA. Unmatched junction bases numbered 12, after V lost 3 bases and J lost 9 bases. CDR3 length equals 18 residues.

The rearrangement links TRBV7-3 to TRBJ1-1; D is possibly TRBD1 (5 bases). Germline CDR1 SGHTA, CDR2 FQGTGA. CDR3 length: 14 amino acids. V gave up 4 bases and J gave up 5 bases, with 14 bases separating them. The CDR3 spells CASSSSGGRTEAFF. CDR3 sequence (DNA): TGTGCCAGCAGCTCGTCCGGGGGAAGGACTGAAGCTTTCTTT. The full variable domain, with the rest looked up from reference TRBV7-3 and TRBJ1-1, is GAGVSQTPSNKVTEKGKYVELRCDPISGHTALYWYRQSLGQGPEFLIYFQGTGAADDSGLPNDRFFAVRPEGSVSTLKIQRTERGDSAVYLCASSSSGGRTEAFFGQGTRLTVV.

This clone was seen only once. The chain links TRBV30 to TRBJ2-1, with unresolved D. The ends were cut back, 1 base at V and 5 bases at J, with 12 bases in the middle. CDR1 GTSNPN and CDR2 SVGIG come from the germline V gene (reference sequence). The CDR3 covers 14 residues. CDR3 in DNA: TGTGCCTGGAGTGGGGCGTGGGTACACAATGAGCAGTTCTTC. This sequence encodes CAWSGAWVHNEQFF.

The chain is built from TRBV29-1 and TRBJ1-6; weak D call: TRBD1 (6 bases). The V gene lost 4 bases and the J gene lost 4 bases, with 8 bases spanning the gap. Per germline, CDR1 SQVTM and CDR2 ANQGSEA. This CDR3 comprises 13 residues. The CDR3 nucleotides are TGCAGCGTTGGGACAGATTATAATTCACCCCTCCACTTT. It codes for CSVGTDYNSPLHF.

This sequence joins TRBV6-1 and TRBJ1-2, with a weak D call TRBD1 (6 bases). V lost 6 bases and J 6 bases, leaving 14 bases between the germline ends. Germline V gene data show CDR1 as MNHNS and CDR2 as SASEGT. The CDR3 extends over 13 amino acids. As DNA, the CDR3 is TGTGCCAGCAGGTTAAGGGGGATGAATGGCTACACCTTC. Translated: CASRLRGMNGYTF.

The V gene is TRBV5-1, the J gene TRBJ2-3; D gene uncertain. Germline CDR1 reads SGHRS; CDR2 reads YFSETQ. V lost 3 bases and J lost 0, with 17 bases in between. The CDR3 sequence is 17 residues long. CDR3 DNA sequence: TGCGCCAGCAGCTCACACGCGAGCCTTTCCAGCACAGATACGCAGTATTTT. This codes for CASSSHASLSSTDTQYF.

The rearrangement uses TRBV2 and TRBJ1-5, with D perhaps TRBD1 (6 bases). The V gene's germline CDR1 is SNHLY and CDR2 FYNNEI. This CDR3 has 14 residues. Trimming stripped 6 bases from V and 3 bases from J, with 12 bases between. The DNA of the CDR3 is TGTGCCAGCAGATCGGGGGGCACCAATCAGCCCCAGCATTTT. Translated: CASRSGGTNQPQHF.

V usage is TRBV19 and J usage is TRBJ1-1, with TRBD1 matching over 8 bases. V shed 4 bases, J shed 3 bases, and the junction held 1 base outside the gene matches. The germline CDR1 and CDR2 sequences are LNHDA and SQIVND (reference sequence). The CDR3 contains 13 residues. As DNA, the CDR3 is TGTGCCAGTAGTACAGGGGGCTACACTGAAGCTTTCTTT. It specifies CASSTGGYTEAFF.

This chain joins TRBV7-9 and TRBJ2-5; D unclear. The CDR3 is 12 amino acids. Looked up from germline, CDR1 is SEHNR and CDR2 is FQNEAQ (reference sequence). Trimming removed 5 bases from V and 3 bases from J, with 7 bases in between. The CDR3 sequence is CASSPIEETQYF. CDR3 nucleotide sequence: TGTGCCAGCAGCCCCATAGAAGAGACCCAGTACTTC.

The rearrangement joins TRBV6-1 to TRBJ2-7; unclear D gene. The CDR3 runs to 11 residues. Germline V gene sequence: CDR1 MNHNS, CDR2 SASEGT. V was pared by 4 bases and J by 4 bases, with 5 bases between. The DNA for the CDR3 is TGTGCCAGCAGTGTAAGTTACGAGCAGTACGTC. Translated, it gives CASSVSYEQYV.

V is TRBV5-4 and J is TRBJ2-7; 7 bases align to TRBD2. Germline V gene data show CDR1 as SGHNT and CDR2 as YYREEE (reference sequence). The CDR3 loop spans 17 amino acids. V shed 0 bases, J shed 0 bases, and the junction held 9 bases outside the gene matches. In nucleotides, the CDR3 is TGTGCCAGCAGCTTGGCCATGGCGGGAGATCCCTCCTACGAGCAGTACTTC. This gives the protein CASSLAMAGDPSYEQYF.

This chain joins TRBV5-4 and TRBJ2-2, with no clear D. Germline CDR1 is SGHNT and CDR2 is YYREEE (reference sequence). Trimming cost V 4 bases and J 8 bases, with 6 bases left between them. The CDR3 consists of 11 residues. The CDR3 sequence: CASSIVGELFF. Here the CDR3 DNA reads TGTGCCAGCAGCATAGTTGGGGAGCTGTTTTTT. Using reference TRBV5-4 and TRBJ2-2 for the parts outside the CDR3, the full variable domain is ETGVTQSPTHLIKTRGQQVTLRCSSQSGHNTVSWYQQALGQGPQFIFQYYREEENGRGNFPPRFSGLQFPNYSSELNVNALELDDSALYLCASSIVGELFFGEGSRLTVL.

The CDR3 sequence: CASRKDSGNTIYF. The CDR3 DNA is TGTGCCAGCAGGAAGGACAGTGGAAACACCATATATTTT. The chain is built from TRBV6-1 and TRBJ1-3; D possibly corresponds to TRBD1 (6 bases). The CDR3 extends over 13 amino acids. V lost 6 bases and J lost 3, with 9 bases in between. CDR1 is MNHNS, CDR2 SASEGT, per germline.